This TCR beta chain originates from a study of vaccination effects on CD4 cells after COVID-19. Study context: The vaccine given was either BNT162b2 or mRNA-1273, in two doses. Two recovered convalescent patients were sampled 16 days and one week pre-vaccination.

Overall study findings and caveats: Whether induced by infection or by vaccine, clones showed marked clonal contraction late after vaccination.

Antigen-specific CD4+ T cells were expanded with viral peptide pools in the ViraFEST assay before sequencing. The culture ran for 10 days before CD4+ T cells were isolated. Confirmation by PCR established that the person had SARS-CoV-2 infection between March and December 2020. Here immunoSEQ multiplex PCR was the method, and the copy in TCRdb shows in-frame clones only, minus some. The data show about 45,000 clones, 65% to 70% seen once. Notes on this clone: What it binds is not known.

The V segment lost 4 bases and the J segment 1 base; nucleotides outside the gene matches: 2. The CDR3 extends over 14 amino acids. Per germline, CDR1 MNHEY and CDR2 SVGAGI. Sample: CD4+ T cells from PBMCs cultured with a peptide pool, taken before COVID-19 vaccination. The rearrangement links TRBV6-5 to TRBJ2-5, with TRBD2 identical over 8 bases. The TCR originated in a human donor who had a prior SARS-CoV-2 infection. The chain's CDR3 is CASSSGTSQETQYF. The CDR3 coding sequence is TGTGCCAGCAGTTCCGGGACTAGCCAAGAGACCCAGTACTTC.